Reported below is one T cell receptor (beta chain). Its antigen is unknown. No clone much larger than this one lies a single base away; base qualities are absent. CDR3 length: 15 amino acids, cysteine to phenylalanine. Of all the DNA, just the CDR3 is kept, 45 bases in frame from base 1. V is reduced by 6 bases and J by 2 bases, leaving a spacing of 14 bases between them. The germline V gene encodes CDR1 MNHEY and CDR2 SMNVEV (reference sequence). TCRbeta CDR3 regions were amplified from genomic DNA by means of the immunoSEQ Assay, a bias-controlled multiplex PCR. The study's processing was this. Nucleated cell counts per sample were estimated from amplification of reference gene primers within the assay. To quantify the absolute abundance of each unique TCRbeta CDR3 rearrangement, sequence reads were collapsed and filtered. Productive Simpson clonality was computed per sample as the square root of Simpson's diversity index over productive rearrangements. Not all clones reach the TCRdb copy of this immuneACCESS table, which keeps in-frame sequences only. Checked studies attribute under half of the gap to unresolved V genes and leave the rest unexplained. That table supplies the V and J calls and clone size; D and trimming were determined from the DNA. The sample table shows 190,000 or so clones, and around 86% are seen once. 7% to 10% of the sample rests with the top ten.

The record originates from a study of blood T cell repertoires in COVID-19 (dated by TCRdb to between 2020 and 2021). A note on the overall study: Collaborator samples came from the United States, Italy and Spain and covered acute and convalescent phases of COVID-19. The prospective study material was composed of cDNA or gDNA derived from T cells, B-cell-depleted T cells, or PBMCs. Deeply sampled blood TCRbeta repertoires from subjects exposed to, actively infected with, or recovered from COVID-19 were included in the dataset. The repertoires were released in a freely available public database meant as a resource for research on the immune response to SARS-CoV-2. Samples were obtained from the ongoing ImmuneRACE study (first 160 participants) and from some 1,300 subjects provided by 6 global collaborators. A de-identified subject ID, COVID-19 status, age in years and sex were almost always included in the sample metadata. Where available, HLA class I and class II types were obtained from metadata supplied by the sample provider rather than from assay-based typing.

The paper's findings and limits, for the study overall: The amount of clinical and demographic metadata varied by source and participant and was provided uncurated.

Enrolling through a virtual design, the prospective study's participants ranged in age from about 18 to 89 years and lived across around 25 United States geographic areas. In the prospective study, cohorts were assigned on the basis of participant-reported clinical history obtained from a screening survey and a study questionnaire. Recovered participants in ImmuneRACE Cohort 3 were defined as having two consecutive negative NP/OP PCR tests, clearance from a healthcare professional, or resolution of symptoms. In the prospective study, mobile phlebotomists collected whole blood, serum and a nasopharyngeal or oropharyngeal swab from each participant. Over an approximately 2-month period, participants in the prospective study had the option of providing additional blood draws and questionnaires. Prospective study blood samples were shipped either frozen or at room temperature before DNA extraction.

The sample consisted of PBMCs or T cells enriched from blood (not recorded which). The chain uses TRBV27 and TRBJ1-5; no D gene is confidently identified. This TCR was recovered from a woman aged 30 to 39 who had recovered from COVID-19. The CDR3 reads as follows: CASRSSGVGNQPQHF. The DNA is as follows: TGTGCCAGCAGGTCGTCAGGCGTCGGCAATCAGCCCCAGCATTTT.